The rows below give T cell receptor beta chains drawn from one sample of a study of blood T cell repertoires in COVID-19. TCRdb's table, derived via immunoSEQ multiplex PCR, lists solely in-frame clones and lacks some. Of 200,000 to 250,000 clones in the sample, around 80% were seen once. The material sequenced was peripheral blood. Receptor source: a man aged 45-60 years with active or convalescent COVID-19. CDR3s include the opening cysteine and the closing phenylalanine or tryptophan. The order of the fields is V gene, D gene, clone size, J gene, CDR3 DNA, CDR3 protein. The D gene is left open where the match is weak. Clone size is shown for a subset of rows, as once, few, many or a class of expanded clone.

TRBV27	TRBD1	-	TRBJ2-5	TGTGCCAGCAGATTGTTGGCCGGGACAGGGGGCTTTGAGACCCAGTACTTC	CASRLLAGTGGFETQYF
TRBV12-3/TRBV12-4	-	few	TRBJ1-4	TGTGCCAGCAGTTTAGCCGAGAATGAAAAACTGTTTTTT	CASSLAENEKLFF
TRBV5-1	TRBD2	-	TRBJ2-5	TGCGCCAGCAGCCGAACTAGCGGGGGGCCTCAAGAGACCCAGTACTTC	CASSRTSGGPQETQYF
TRBV7-6	TRBD2	-	TRBJ2-1	TGTGCCAGCAGCTCCTATAGCGGGAGGGCCTACAATGAGCAGTTCTTC	CASSSYSGRAYNEQFF
TRBV24-1	-	-	TRBJ2-2	TGTGCCACCAGTGAGCCCACAGGGTCTGGCACCGGGGAGCTGTTTTTT	CATSEPTGSGTGELFF
TRBV7-3	TRBD2	-	TRBJ2-1	TGTGCCAGCAGCTTAACACCACGAGGTAGCGGGAGGTCGCTTGCAAGTGAGCAGTTCTTC	CASSLTPRGSGRSLASEQFF
TRBV5-6	-	-	TRBJ1-2	TGTGCCAGCAGCGCAGTGCCCCACTATGGCTACACCTTC	CASSAVPHYGYTF
TRBV27	-	-	TRBJ2-7	TGTGCCAGCAGTCGGCACAGGGAGATTAACGAGCAGTACTTC	CASSRHREINEQYF
TRBV7-9	TRBD1	-	TRBJ2-2	TGTGCCAGCAGCGTTACAGGGGGATCGGGCACCGGGGAGCTGTTTTTT	CASSVTGGSGTGELFF
TRBV5-6	-	few	TRBJ2-6	TGTGCCAGCAGCTTGGTATACTCTGGGGCCAACGTCCTGACTTTC	CASSLVYSGANVLTF
TRBV7-9	TRBD2	-	TRBJ2-1	TGTGCCAGCAGCATACTAGCGGGGGCCTACAATGAGCAGTTCTTC	CASSILAGAYNEQFF
TRBV5-1	-	-	TRBJ2-3	TGCGCCAGCAGCTTTGTTCGGGGGACGGAATCAGATACGCAGTATTTT	CASSFVRGTESDTQYF
TRBV4-3	-	-	TRBJ1-2	TGCGCCAGCAGCCAAGTGTTCGGGGATGGCTACACCTTC	CASSQVFGDGYTF
TRBV11-3	-	few	TRBJ2-3	TGTGCCAGCAGCTTAGAAGCAGGGACAGATACGCAGTATTTT	CASSLEAGTDTQYF
TRBV15	-	-	TRBJ2-7	TGTGCCACCAGCAGACACTTAGAGTACGAGCAGTACTTC	CATSRHLEYEQYF
TRBV19	TRBD1	-	TRBJ1-1	TGTGCCAGTAGTATCCAGGGGGCCAGGACTGAAGCTTTCTTT	CASSIQGARTEAFF
TRBV18	TRBD1	-	TRBJ1-2	TGTGCCAGCTCACCACCGGGACAGGGCTCCAGTAACTATGGCTACACCTTC	CASSPPGQGSSNYGYTF
TRBV27	-	few	TRBJ2-5	TGTGCCAGCAGTTTAAGAGCTCCGTACCAAGAGACCCAGTACTTC	CASSLRAPYQETQYF
TRBV4-1	-	once	TRBJ2-2	TGCGCCAGCAGCCACCAGGGGGGCCGCCGGGAGCTGTTTTTT	CASSHQGGRRELFF
TRBV28	-	-	TRBJ2-7	TGTGCCAGCAGTTTAGGACAGCTCTCCTACGAGCAGTACTTC	CASSLGQLSYEQYF
TRBV6-2/TRBV6-3	-	-	TRBJ1-5	TGTGCCAGCAGTTGGGGGGACAATCAGCCCCAGCATTTT	CASSWGDNQPQHF
TRBV3-1/TRBV3-2	-	-	TRBJ1-2	TGTGCCAGCAGCCACATCGGGGGAGACTATGGCTACACCTTC	CASSHIGGDYGYTF
TRBV30	-	-	TRBJ1-2	TGTGCCTGGAGTGTGACTTATGGCTACACCTTC	CAWSVTYGYTF
TRBV21-1	-	few	TRBJ1-4	TGTGCCAGCAGCGAAAGTAGGACGGCGGGACAGGATTGTGAAAAACTGTTTTTT	CASSESRTAGQDCEKLFF
TRBV18	-	-	TRBJ1-1	TGTGCCAGCCGGGAGGGGGGCAACACTGAAGCTTTCTTT	CASREGGNTEAFF
TRBV13	TRBD2	-	TRBJ2-5	TGTGCCAGCAGCTCCCGGGACTACGAGACCCAGTACTTC	CASSSRDYETQYF
TRBV7-6	TRBD1	-	TRBJ1-2	TGTGCCAGCAGCTTAGGCGGGACAGGATCTCGGGTATTGACCTTC	CASSLGGTGSRVLTF
TRBV5-1	-	-	TRBJ2-1	TGCGCCAGCTTCCCCACCCCGGAGAGCGGAACCTACAATGAGCAGTTCTTC	CASFPTPESGTYNEQFF
TRBV7-3	-	-	TRBJ1-1	TGTGCCAGCAGCACCCAGACAGGTTACACTGAAGCTTTCTTT	CASSTQTGYTEAFF
TRBV2	-	-	TRBJ2-5	TGTGCCAGCAGTGCTATACAGCTAGAGACCCAGTACTTC	CASSAIQLETQYF
TRBV6-6	TRBD1	-	TRBJ1-2	TGTGCCAGCAGTCCAGGGGGTGGCTACACCTTC	CASSPGGGYTF
TRBV9	TRBD1	-	TRBJ2-3	TGTGCCAGCAGCGTAGACGGGACAGGGAGTAATACGCAGTATTTT	CASSVDGTGSNTQYF
TRBV19	-	-	TRBJ1-5	TGTGCCAGTAGTGACTCCGGTGGGCAGCCCCAGCATTTT	CASSDSGGQPQHF
TRBV20-1	-	-	TRBJ2-1	TGCAGTGCTAGAGACTTCAGGGAGCAGTTCTTC	CSARDFREQFF
TRBV28	-	-	TRBJ2-6	TGTGCCAGCAGCCTGTCGGGGGAATCTGGGGCCAACGTCCTGACTTTC	CASSLSGESGANVLTF
TRBV5-5	-	-	TRBJ1-2	TGTGCCAGCAGCTTAGGGGGGGATCCCTTCTATGGCTACACCTTC	CASSLGGDPFYGYTF
TRBV18	TRBD2	-	TRBJ2-7	TGTGCCAGCTCACCTCTGACTAGCGGGGCCCTCTACGAGCAGTACTTC	CASSPLTSGALYEQYF
TRBV4-1	-	few	TRBJ2-3	TGCGCCAGCAGCCTCAGGGAAGGGGTCACAGATACGCAGTATTTT	CASSLREGVTDTQYF
TRBV28	-	-	TRBJ1-4	TGTGCCAGCAAGACATTCTCAACTAATGAAAAACTGTTTTTT	CASKTFSTNEKLFF
TRBV7-9	TRBD1	-	TRBJ2-3	TGTGCCAGCAGCTTAGTGGAAGGGGGCACTAGCACAGATACGCAGTATTTT	CASSLVEGGTSTDTQYF
TRBV7-6	TRBD1	medium-sized	TRBJ1-3	TGTGCCAGCAGCTCGCCGGGACAGGATTCTGGAAACACCATATATTTT	CASSSPGQDSGNTIYF
TRBV7-7	-	-	TRBJ1-6	TGTGCTAGCAGCTTAGCGCTGCGCGTTCTTAATTCACCCCTCCACTTT	CASSLALRVLNSPLHF
TRBV6-4	TRBD1	-	TRBJ1-5	TGTGCCAGCAGTGCCACAGGGGGCGATCAGCCCCAGCATTTT	CASSATGGDQPQHF
TRBV11-2	-	-	TRBJ1-3	TGTGCCAGCAGCTTAGGGAGCTCTGGAAACACCATATATTTT	CASSLGSSGNTIYF
TRBV12-3/TRBV12-4	TRBD2	-	TRBJ2-1	TGTGCCAGCAGTTTGCGGGAGCGGGATGAGCAGTTCTTC	CASSLRERDEQFF